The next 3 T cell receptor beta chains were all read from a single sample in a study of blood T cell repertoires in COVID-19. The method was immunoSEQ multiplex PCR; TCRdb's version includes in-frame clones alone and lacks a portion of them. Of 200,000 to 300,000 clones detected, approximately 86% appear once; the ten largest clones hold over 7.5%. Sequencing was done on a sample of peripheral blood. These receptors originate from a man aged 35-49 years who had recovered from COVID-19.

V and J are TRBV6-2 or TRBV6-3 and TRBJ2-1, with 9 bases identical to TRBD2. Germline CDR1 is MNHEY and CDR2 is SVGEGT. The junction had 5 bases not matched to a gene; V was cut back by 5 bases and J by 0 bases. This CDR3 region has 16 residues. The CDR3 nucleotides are TGTGCCAGCAGTACGACACTAGCGGGCTCCTACAATGAGCAGTTCTTC. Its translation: CASSTTLAGSYNEQFF.

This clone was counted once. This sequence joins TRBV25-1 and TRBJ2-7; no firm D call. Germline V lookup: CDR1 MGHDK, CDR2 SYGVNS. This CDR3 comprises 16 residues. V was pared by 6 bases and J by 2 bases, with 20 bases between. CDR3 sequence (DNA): TGTGCCAGCAGGCCATCAGGTACCCAAAACCCCTACGAGCAGTACTTC. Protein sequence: CASRPSGTQNPYEQYF.

The CDR3 DNA reads as TGTGCCTTCGGGACAGGGGTCGAATACGAGCAGTACTTC. It codes for CAFGTGVEYEQYF. The V and J genes are TRBV30 and TRBJ2-7, with 10 bases aligning to TRBD1. This CDR3 spans 13 amino acids. With V trimmed by 7 bases and J by 4 bases, 7 bases remained unmatched. Germline V gives CDR1 GTSNPN, CDR2 SVGIG (reference sequence).